This record concerns one T cell receptor beta chain sequence. The antigen is unknown. Germline V gene data show CDR1 as LGHDT and CDR2 as YNNKEL (reference sequence). The CDR3 covers 15 residues. The junction had 5 bases not matched to a gene; V was cut back by 0 bases and J by 7 bases. The data stem from a study of T cell responses to AZD1222 COVID-19 vaccine. Study conclusions and caveats: Repertoires were sampled only after the peak T cell response. Baseline seropositivity characterized only a handful of AZD1222 recipients. An increase in Spike-specific TCR breadth and depth was observed after two AZD1222 doses.

Sequencing was performed with immunoSEQ multiplex PCR; in TCRdb, only in-frame clones are kept and a portion is missing. The table shows 100,000 to 140,000 clones, with around 90% occurring only once. The chain carries TRBV3-1 (or the pseudogene TRBV3-2) and TRBJ1-4; 7 bases align to TRBD1. The sample consisted of peripheral blood, taken on day 0 of AZD1222 vaccination. This receptor was obtained from an adult in good health. The CDR3 bases are TGTGCCAGCAGCCAAGACGGGACAGAGGTTGAAAAACTGTTTTTT. This encodes CASSQDGTEVEKLFF.